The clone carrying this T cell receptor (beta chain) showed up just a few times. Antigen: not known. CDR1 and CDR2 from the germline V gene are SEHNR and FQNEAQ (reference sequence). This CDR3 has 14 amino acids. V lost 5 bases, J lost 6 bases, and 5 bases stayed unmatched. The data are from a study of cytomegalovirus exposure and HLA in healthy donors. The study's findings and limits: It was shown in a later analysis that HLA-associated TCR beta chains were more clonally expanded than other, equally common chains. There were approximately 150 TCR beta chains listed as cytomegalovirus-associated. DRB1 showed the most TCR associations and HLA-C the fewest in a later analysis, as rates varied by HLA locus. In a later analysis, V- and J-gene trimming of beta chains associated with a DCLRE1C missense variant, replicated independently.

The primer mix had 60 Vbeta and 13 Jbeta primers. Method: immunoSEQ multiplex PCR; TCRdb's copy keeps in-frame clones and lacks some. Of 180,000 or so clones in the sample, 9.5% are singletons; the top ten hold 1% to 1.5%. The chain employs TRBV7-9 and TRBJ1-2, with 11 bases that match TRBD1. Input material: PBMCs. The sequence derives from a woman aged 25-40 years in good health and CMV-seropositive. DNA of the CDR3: TGTGCCAGCAGCCGGACAGGGGGCGGCGATGGCTACACCTTC. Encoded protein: CASSRTGGGDGYTF.